Described below is a single T cell receptor (beta chain) sequence and its context. This entry belongs to a study of cytomegalovirus exposure and HLA in healthy donors. Germline loops: CDR1 MNHNS, CDR2 SASEGT. The CDR3 covers 17 residues. Losses at the gene ends were 4 bases for V and 4 bases for J; bases not matched to a gene: 12. The PCR used 60 Vbeta and 13 Jbeta primers. Using immunoSEQ multiplex PCR, the repertoire was profiled, and TCRdb retains in-frame clones only, with some absent. Found here are approximately 160,000 clones, around 80% of them singletons; the top ten hold approximately 1.8%. The sample consisted of PBMCs. The chain joins TRBV6-1 to TRBJ1-1; 10 bases are shared with TRBD1. The sequence was collected from a human donor in good health. CDR3 nucleotides: TGTGCCAGCAGTGTGGGACAGGGGTTTAGGTCTCGCACTGAAGCTTTCTTT. Amino acid sequence: CASSVGQGFRSRTEAFF.